The 2 T cell receptor beta chains presented below share a single source sample, sequenced in a study of cytomegalovirus exposure and HLA in healthy donors. Profiling relied on immunoSEQ multiplex PCR, and the TCRdb table lists in-frame clones only, not all of them. The sample holds approximately 97,000 clones; about 93% are singletons and the top ten take about 1.1%. Sequencing was carried out using PBMCs. These receptors originate from a woman aged 25 to 45 in good health and CMV-seropositive.

The chain employs TRBV18 and TRBJ2-7, with 8 bases identical to TRBD1. In germline, CDR1 is KGHSH, CDR2 LQKENI. J lost 5 bases, V lost 1 base, and 4 bases had no gene match. This CDR3 is 14 amino acids long. As DNA, the CDR3 is TGTGCCAGCTCACCACTGACAGGGGTTGACGAGCAGTACTTC. This encodes CASSPLTGVDEQYF.

The chain employs TRBV6-5 and TRBJ1-2; D perhaps matches TRBD1 (6 bases). CDR1 MNHEY and CDR2 SVGAGI come from the germline V gene. Trimming took off 6 bases at V and 8 bases at J, with 10 bases between the two ends. The CDR3 is 11 residues long. The CDR3 spells CASSPRGGYTF. The CDR3 DNA reads as TGTGCCAGCAGCCCCAGGGGAGGCTACACCTTC.